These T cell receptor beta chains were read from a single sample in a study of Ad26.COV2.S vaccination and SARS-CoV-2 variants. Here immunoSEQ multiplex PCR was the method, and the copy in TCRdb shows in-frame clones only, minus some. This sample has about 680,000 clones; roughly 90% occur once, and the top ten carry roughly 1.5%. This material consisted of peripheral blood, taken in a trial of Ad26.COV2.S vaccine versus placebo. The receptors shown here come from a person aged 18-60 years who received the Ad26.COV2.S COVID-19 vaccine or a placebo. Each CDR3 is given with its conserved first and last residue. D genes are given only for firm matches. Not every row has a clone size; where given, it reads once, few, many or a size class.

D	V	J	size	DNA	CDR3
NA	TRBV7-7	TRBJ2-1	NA	TGTGCCAGCAGCTTGTTGGCAGGACGCAGTGGGAACAATGAGCAGTTCTTC	CASSLLAGRSGNNEQFF
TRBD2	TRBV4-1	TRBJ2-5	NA	TGCGCCAGCAGCTCCCGGACAGATAGCGGGGGTGCCTCCAGGAGGGAGACCCAGTACTTC	CASSSRTDSGGASRRETQYF
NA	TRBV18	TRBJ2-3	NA	TGTGCCAGCTTACGGGCCCCTTCCCTGACAGATACGCAGTATTTT	CASLRAPSLTDTQYF
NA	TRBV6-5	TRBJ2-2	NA	TGTGCCAGCCGCCCCGCTAGCACTAACACCGGGGAGCTGTTTTTT	CASRPASTNTGELFF
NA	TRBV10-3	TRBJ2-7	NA	TGTGCCATCAGTGAAGGTCTAGGACAAGCCTACGAGCAGTACTTC	CAISEGLGQAYEQYF
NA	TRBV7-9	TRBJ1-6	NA	TGTGCCAGCAGCTTAGGGGACGGATATAATTCACCCCTCCACTTT	CASSLGDGYNSPLHF
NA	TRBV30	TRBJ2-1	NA	TGTGCCAGGGGGGGGGTGACCTACAATGAGCAGTTCTTC	CARGGVTYNEQFF
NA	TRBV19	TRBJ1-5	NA	TGTGCCAGTAGTATGGCCGGTGCCGTCAATAGCAATCAGCCCCAGCATTTT	CASSMAGAVNSNQPQHF
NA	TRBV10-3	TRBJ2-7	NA	TGTGCCATCAGTAGAGATTACGAGCAGTACTTC	CAISRDYEQYF
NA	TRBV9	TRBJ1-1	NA	TGTGCCAGCAGCGGATATCCGGGAGGGACTGAAGCTTTCTTT	CASSGYPGGTEAFF
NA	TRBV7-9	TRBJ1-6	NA	TGTGCCAGCGAAGGCCCTGAACGGACACCCCTCCACTTT	CASEGPERTPLHF
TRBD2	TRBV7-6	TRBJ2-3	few	TGTGCCAGCAGCTGGGGGGTAGCGGGAGGGCCGACAGATACGCAGTATTTT	CASSWGVAGGPTDTQYF
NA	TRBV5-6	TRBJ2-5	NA	TGTGCCAGCAGCTGGACGGGGTTACAAGAGACCCAGTACTTC	CASSWTGLQETQYF
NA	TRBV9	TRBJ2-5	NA	TGTGCCAGCAGCTCTCGGGACCCGGCGGCCCAGTACTTC	CASSSRDPAAQYF
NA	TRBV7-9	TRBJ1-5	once	TGTGCCAGCAGCTCAAAGAGGACAGCGGACAATCAGCCCCAGCATTTT	CASSSKRTADNQPQHF
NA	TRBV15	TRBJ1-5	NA	TGTGCCACCGGGCACATCAGGGGACAGCCCCAGCATTTT	CATGHIRGQPQHF
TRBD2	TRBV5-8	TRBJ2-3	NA	TGTGCCAGCAGCTGGGGCGGGGGTACGCAGTATTTT	CASSWGGGTQYF
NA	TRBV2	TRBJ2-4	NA	TGTGCCAGCAGTGAAGCGCTAGTCGTTACTATTCAGTACTTC	CASSEALVVTIQYF
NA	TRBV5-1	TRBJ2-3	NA	TGCGCCAGCAGCTTTGGTGGGGCCAAAGGAGATACGCAGTATTTT	CASSFGGAKGDTQYF
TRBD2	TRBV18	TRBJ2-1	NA	TGTGCCAGCTCACCTGCCCTAGCGGGAAATGAGCAGTTCTTC	CASSPALAGNEQFF
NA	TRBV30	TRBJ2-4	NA	TGTGCCTCGAGGGCCAAAAACATTCAGTACTTC	CASRAKNIQYF
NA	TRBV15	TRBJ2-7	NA	TGTGCCACCAGCAGAGATCCTGGCCAGGGCTACGAGCAGTACTTC	CATSRDPGQGYEQYF
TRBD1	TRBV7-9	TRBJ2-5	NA	TGTGCCAGCAGCACGTGGGACAGGGGTCCGGAGACCCAGTACTTC	CASSTWDRGPETQYF
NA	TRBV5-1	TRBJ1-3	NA	TGCGCCAGCAGCTTGGCCGAACGGGCGGGAAACACCATATATTTT	CASSLAERAGNTIYF
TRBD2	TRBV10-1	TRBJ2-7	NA	TGCGCCAGCAGTGAGTCCGGCGGGAGCCCCCTCTACGAGCAGTACTTC	CASSESGGSPLYEQYF
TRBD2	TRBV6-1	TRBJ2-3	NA	TGTGCCAGCAGTGGGGACATCCCTAGCGGGAGTGGAACAGATACGCAGTATTTT	CASSGDIPSGSGTDTQYF
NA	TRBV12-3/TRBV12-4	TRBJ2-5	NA	TGTGCCAGCCTCACTAGCAACCAAGAGACCCAGTACTTC	CASLTSNQETQYF
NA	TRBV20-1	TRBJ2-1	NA	TGCGGGGTAGCGGAGTACAATGAGCAGTTCTTC	CGVAEYNEQFF
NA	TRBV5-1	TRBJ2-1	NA	TGCGCCAACCTACAGGGTTTAGGCTACAATGAGCAGTTCTTC	CANLQGLGYNEQFF
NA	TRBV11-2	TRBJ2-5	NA	TGTGCCAGCAGCCCCGTTAACGGACAAGAGACCCAGTACTTC	CASSPVNGQETQYF
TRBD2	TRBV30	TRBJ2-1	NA	TGTGCCTGGAGTCTAGCGGGAGGTACCTACAATGAGCAGTTCTTC	CAWSLAGGTYNEQFF
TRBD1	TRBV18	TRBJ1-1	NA	TGTGCCAGCTCACCAGGGACAGGTCCCACTGAAGCTTTCTTT	CASSPGTGPTEAFF
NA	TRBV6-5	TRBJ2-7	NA	TGTGCCAGCTCAACCGGACAGCTCACCTACGAGCAGTACTTC	CASSTGQLTYEQYF
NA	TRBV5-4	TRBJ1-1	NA	TGTGCCAGCAGCTCGACAGCGAACACTGAAGCTTTCTTT	CASSSTANTEAFF